This passage covers 22 T cell receptor beta chains from one sample sequenced in a study of blood T cells in healthy people across ages. With a J-beta primer mix and a sample-barcoded 5' primer, a second PCR ran about 7 to 12 cycles. In TCRdb, the 5' RACE reads were re-called with MiXCR into one record per CDR3 protein. Of 1.5 million to 1.8 million distinct CDR3 sequences in the sample, approximately 42% were seen once. The sequenced sample consisted of blood. The receptors shown here come from a woman aged 18-29 years in good health.

The chain is built from TRBV12-3 or TRBV12-4 and TRBJ2-1, with 10 bases fitting TRBD1. This CDR3 spans 16 amino acids. The V and J ends lost 6 bases and 5 bases, in that order; junction bases with no gene match: 10. CDR3 residues: CASRFLGTGVHNEQFF. In DNA, the CDR3 is TGTGCCAGCAGGTTCCTCGGGACAGGGGTGCACAATGAGCAGTTCTTC.

V gene TRBV5-6 combines with J gene TRBJ1-3, with a weak D call TRBD1 (6 bases). This CDR3 region has 15 residues. Trimming stripped 3 bases from V and 2 bases from J, with 12 bases between. Germline CDR1 is SGHDT and CDR2 is YYEEEE. This CDR3 reads CASSSGWGPGNTIYF. For the CDR3, the DNA is TGTGCCAGCAGCTCGGGCTGGGGGCCTGGAAACACCATATATTTT.

This clonotype appeared many times. The J gene is TRBJ2-7, the V gene TRBV25-1, with 7 bases matching TRBD1. The ends lost 3 bases at V and 5 bases at J; junction bases unmatched: 10. Germline CDR1 MGHDK, CDR2 SYGVNS. The CDR3 sequence is 15 residues long. The CDR3 is CASSEAGDRVNEQYF. The DNA of the CDR3 is TGTGCCAGCAGTGAGGCCGGGGACAGAGTGAACGAGCAGTACTTC.

This clonotype was picked up a small number of times. The V gene is TRBV7-3, the J gene TRBJ1-5; no firm D call. Germline CDR1 SGHTA, CDR2 FQGTGA. V shed 8 bases and J shed 5 bases, with 10 bases lying between them. CDR3 length: 12 amino acids. This chain's CDR3 is CASLQTDQPQHF. The CDR3 coding sequence is TGTGCCAGCCTCCAGACGGATCAGCCCCAGCATTTT.

This clonotype was found many times. The genes are TRBV5-1 and TRBJ2-3, with TRBD2 identical over 8 bases. The CDR3 has 16 residues. The J segment lost 3 bases and the V segment lost 1 base, leaving 7 bases of the junction unmatched. CDR1 is SGHRS, CDR2 YFSETQ, per germline. CDR3 region: CASSLFGRASTDTQYF. In DNA form, the CDR3 reads TGCGCCAGCAGCTTGTTCGGGAGGGCCTCAACAGATACGCAGTATTTT.

The chain recombines TRBV20-1 with TRBJ2-5; 9 nucleotides line up with TRBD2. The trim removed 6 bases at V and 11 bases at J, leaving 16 bases unmatched. The CDR3 has 14 residues. Germline values: CDR1 DFQATT, CDR2 SNEGSKA (reference sequence). The CDR3 bases are TGCAGTGCACTGACTAGCGGTCGTAACAATGAGCAGTACTTC. It codes for CSALTSGRNNEQYF.

V gene TRBV25-1 combines with J gene TRBJ2-1, with no clear D. Trimming removed 11 bases from V and 3 bases from J, with 14 bases in between. The V gene's germline CDR1 is MGHDK and CDR2 SYGVNS. CDR3 length equals 13 residues. CDR3 sequence (DNA): TGTGCCCGCACTCTGGAATTCTACAATGAGCAGTTCTTC. It specifies CARTLEFYNEQFF.

This clonotype appeared a few times. The V and J genes are TRBV7-3 and TRBJ1-1; TRBD1 is a possible D gene (5 bases). Trimming took 2 bases from V and 1 from J, leaving 11 bases between them. Per germline, CDR1 SGHTA and CDR2 FQGTGA. This CDR3 region has 15 residues. The CDR3 loop reads CASSLSGTSNTEAFF. CDR3 sequence (DNA): TGTGCCAGCAGCTTATCCGGGACCTCGAACACTGAAGCTTTCTTT.

This clonotype was seen a handful of times. V gene TRBV6-2 or TRBV6-3 combines with J gene TRBJ2-1; TRBD2 matches at 14 bases. The CDR3 is 16 residues long. Germline V gives CDR1 MNHEY, CDR2 SVGEGT. The junction had 6 bases not matched to a gene; V was cut back by 4 bases and J by 7 bases. The CDR3 protein is CASSSGTSGRLNEQFF. CDR3 in DNA: TGTGCCAGCAGTTCCGGGACTAGCGGGAGATTGAATGAGCAGTTCTTC.

A few counts support this clonotype. CDR3 sequence: CSASGSGDTYEQYF. The CDR3 region has the DNA TGCAGTGCTAGTGGTAGCGGCGATACCTACGAGCAGTACTTC. V and J are TRBV20-1 and TRBJ2-7; TRBD2 is a possible D gene (6 bases). V lost 3 bases and J lost 2, with 14 bases in between. Looked up from germline, CDR1 is DFQATT and CDR2 is SNEGSKA (reference sequence). This CDR3 has 14 residues.

Only one count was recorded for this clonotype. This chain links TRBV27 with TRBJ1-2, with 7 nucleotides matching TRBD1. Trimming took 1 base from V and 8 from J; bases not matched to a gene: 4. The CDR3 consists of 13 residues. Germline CDR1 and CDR2: MNHEY and SMNVEV (reference sequence). CDR3 region: CASSLYTGVGYTF. Written as DNA, the CDR3 is TGTGCCAGCAGTTTATATACAGGGGTAGGCTACACCTTC.

The chain links TRBV20-1 to TRBJ2-1; TRBD1 is a possible D gene (6 bases). V was cut by 1 base and J by 4 bases, with 8 bases left in between. Germline V gives CDR1 DFQATT, CDR2 SNEGSKA (reference sequence). The CDR3 sequence is 13 residues long. The CDR3 protein is CSARGTAYNEQFF. Here the CDR3 DNA reads TGCAGTGCTAGAGGGACAGCATACAATGAGCAGTTCTTC.

This clonotype came up a few times. This sequence joins TRBV2 and TRBJ1-2; D remains ambiguous. The CDR3 sequence is 14 residues long. V was pared by 4 bases and J by 1 base, with 10 bases between. Germline V lookup: CDR1 SNHLY, CDR2 FYNNEI. The CDR3 is CASSGQARNYGYTF. The DNA for the CDR3 is TGTGCCAGCAGTGGGCAGGCCCGTAACTATGGCTACACCTTC.

V usage is TRBV4-1 and J usage is TRBJ2-7; no clear D gene. Germline values: CDR1 MGHRA, CDR2 YSYEKL. The CDR3 has 15 amino acids. V lost 1 base to trimming and J lost 4 bases, with 14 bases between them. The CDR3 nucleotides are TGCGCCAGCAGCCAAGCTGGAACTTCCTCTTACGAGCAGTACTTC. As protein: CASSQAGTSSYEQYF.

This clonotype was observed a few times. The rearrangement uses TRBV4-3 and TRBJ1-6, with D possibly matching TRBD1 (5 bases). Trimming removed 0 bases from V and 6 bases from J, with 12 bases in between. From germline, CDR1 is LGHNA and CDR2 YSLEER. This CDR3 comprises 16 residues. CDR3 sequence reads: CASSQDQVGTNSPLHF. CDR3 DNA sequence: TGCGCCAGCAGCCAAGATCAAGTTGGGACTAATTCACCCCTCCACTTT.

The CDR3 spells CATGTFEKTQYF. The CDR3 DNA is TGTGCCACCGGGACCTTCGAGAAGACCCAGTACTTC. The V call is TRBV15, the J call TRBJ2-5; D possibly uses TRBD1 or TRBD2 (5 bases each). Trimming pared 8 bases from V and 6 bases from J, leaving 13 bases between. This CDR3 region has 12 residues. Germline loops: CDR1 LNHNV, CDR2 YYDKDF (reference sequence). Combining the CDR3 with reference TRBV15 and TRBJ2-5 gives the whole variable domain DAMVIQNPRYQVTQFGKPVTLSCSQTLNHNVMYWYQQKSSQAPKLLFHYYDKDFNNEADTPDNFQSRRPNTSFCFLDIRSPGLGDTAMYLCATGTFEKTQYFGPGTRLLVL.

This clonotype was seen only a few times. The gene calls are TRBV27 and TRBJ2-1; 9 bases are shared with TRBD2. Germline assignment: CDR1 MNHEY and CDR2 SMNVEV (reference sequence). Trimming cost V 3 bases and J 7 bases; bases outside gene matches: 10. The CDR3 runs 16 residues. Written as DNA, the CDR3 is TGTGCCAGCAGTTTGCTTCGCGGGGGGGCCAGGAATGAGCAGTTCTTC. It encodes CASSLLRGGARNEQFF.

This rearrangement joins TRBV6-6 to TRBJ2-1; TRBD2 matches at 8 bases. Trimming removed 8 bases from V and 2 bases from J; junction bases left unmatched: 8. The germline V gene has CDR1 MNHNY and CDR2 SVGAGI (reference sequence). This CDR3 is built from 15 residues. The CDR3 DNA reads as TGTGCCAGCGGAAGTGAACTAGCGGCCTACAATGAGCAGTTCTTC. As protein: CASGSELAAYNEQFF.

In regard to this clonotype: The CDR3 carries no conserved terminal phenylalanine or tryptophan, so it likely arises from a read error. It is unclear where the CDR3 begins or ends on the DNA, so no DNA is shown, and the CDR3 is as TCRdb lists it. This chain joins TRBV6-4 and TRBJ2-5; the table's D call, TRBD2, was not checked against the DNA. The CDR3 comprises 14 residues, both ends counted. The germline CDR1 and CDR2 sequences are MRHNA and SNTAGT. The CDR3 loop reads CASSDSGSRYTFGS.

The rearrangement links TRBV19 to TRBJ2-7; either TRBD1 or TRBD2 may fit D (5 bases each). Trimming took off 3 bases at V and 2 bases at J, with 11 bases between the two ends. Germline V gene sequence: CDR1 LNHDA, CDR2 SQIVND (reference sequence). CDR3 length: 14 amino acids. The CDR3, as DNA: TGTGCCAGTAGTATCGGGAAGGGACCCTACGAGCAGTACTTC. Its translation: CASSIGKGPYEQYF.

The chain combines TRBV20-1 with TRBJ2-7; the D is unclear. With the DNA end fitting TRBJ2-5 better, the J assignment may be wrong. Per the germline V gene, CDR1 is DFQATT and CDR2 is SNEGSKA (reference sequence). The CDR3 runs 14 residues. The CDR3 DNA follows: TGCAGTGCTAGAGACGTGGGTCCCCAAGAGACCCAGTACTTC. This codes for CSARDVGPQETQYF.

The chain links TRBV3-1 to TRBJ1-3; D uncertain. The V gene lost 0 bases and the J gene lost 1 base, with 7 bases spanning the gap. This CDR3 region has 15 residues. The germline V gene has CDR1 LGHDT and CDR2 YNNKEL (reference sequence). CDR3 sequence: CASSQDVSSGNTIYF. For the CDR3, the DNA is TGTGCCAGCAGCCAAGATGTTTCTTCTGGAAACACCATATATTTT.